This T cell receptor beta chain was documented in a study of blood T cell repertoires in COVID-19. Whole-study context: Samples came from the United States, Italy and Spain, spanning acute and convalescent COVID-19. From T cells, B-cell-depleted T cells, or PBMCs came the material, which was cDNA or gDNA.

Only in-frame clones appear in the TCRdb table, and some are missing; sequencing was by immunoSEQ multiplex PCR. Among 250,000 to 300,000 clones listed, more than 85% were seen once. Sequencing was performed on peripheral blood. The receptor was isolated from a man aged 35-49 years with acute or convalescent COVID-19.

For the CDR3, the DNA is TGTGCCACCAGTGACCCGGGACAGTCCTACGAGCAGTACTTC. As protein: CATSDPGQSYEQYF. This chain uses TRBV24-1 with TRBJ2-7; 7 bases agree with TRBD1. Trimming at V came to 4 bases and at J to 1 base, leaving 3 bases not matched to a gene. The CDR3 covers 14 residues. Germline assignment: CDR1 KGHDR and CDR2 SFDVKD.